Presented here are 9 T cell receptor beta chains from one specimen sequenced in a study of CD8+CD57+ T cells in acquired aplastic anemia. Sequenced patients had shown CD8+CD57+ cell expansion by flow cytometry. CDR3 and TCR beta VDJ profiling relied on genomic DNA as the template. A single record per CDR3 protein comes from TCRdb applying MiXCR to the reads. The sample has over 150,000 distinct CDR3 sequences; just over 50% are singletons. Sequencing used sorted CD4+, CD8+, or CD8+CD57+ T cells (not recorded which) from PBMCs. These receptor sequences come from a human donor with aplastic anemia.

This clonotype was observed a few times. The V and J genes are TRBV18 and TRBJ2-2, with 8 bases that match TRBD2. Germline lookup yields CDR1 KGHSH and CDR2 LQKENI. The CDR3 has 17 amino acids. Trimming removed 6 bases from V and 0 bases from J; junction bases left unmatched: 9. CDR3 protein: CASSPKTSVSNTGELFF. The CDR3 DNA sequence: TGTGCCAGCTCTCCGAAGACTAGCGTATCGAACACCGGGGAGCTGTTTTTT.

In this sample, this clonotype turned up many times. The V and J genes are TRBV10-3 and TRBJ2-7; D is possibly TRBD2 (6 bases). Germline V gives CDR1 ENHRY, CDR2 SYGVKD. Between the trimmed V and J ends, which lost 7 bases and 4 bases, there was a span of 17 bases. CDR3 length: 14 amino acids. The CDR3 sequence is CAITRAPRGYEQYF. For the CDR3, the DNA is TGTGCCATCACCCGGGCGCCGCGGGGTTACGAGCAGTACTTC.

In this sample, this clonotype turned up many times. The rearrangement links TRBV18 to TRBJ2-3; D may correspond to TRBD1 or TRBD2 (6 bases each). Germline CDR1 reads KGHSH; CDR2 reads LQKENI. V was cut by 3 bases and J by 4 bases, with 17 bases left in between. The CDR3 is made up of 16 amino acids. The CDR3 loop is CASSPMAGTSADTQYF. CDR3 DNA: TGTGCCAGCTCACCGATGGCGGGGACAAGCGCAGATACGCAGTATTTT.

As DNA, the CDR3 is TGTGCCACGGCGGCGGGGGCCGAGCAGTACTTC. Protein: CATAAGAEQYF. The rearrangement uses TRBV7-9 and TRBJ2-7; TRBD2 is a possible D gene (7 bases). Germline CDR1 reads SEHNR; CDR2 reads FQNEAQ (reference sequence). This CDR3 region has 11 residues. V was pared by 10 bases and J by 6 bases, with 13 bases between.

In the case of this clonotype: This may stem from a read error, because a much larger clone lies one nucleotide away. The missing conserved phenylalanine or tryptophan at the end of this CDR3 makes a read error likely. This chain uses TRBV27 with TRBJ2-7; 10 bases are a match to TRBD1. J was trimmed by 6 bases and V by 6 bases; bases with no gene match: 8. The CDR3 is 14 residues long. Germline CDR1 MNHEY, CDR2 SMNVEV (reference sequence). DNA of the CDR3: TGTGCCAGCAGGCCTCTGGGGGACAGGGGCGAGCAGTACCTC. As protein: CASRPLGDRGEQYL.

This chain uses TRBV3-1 with TRBJ2-1, with a weak D call TRBD2 (5 bases). There are 16 residues in the CDR3. Germline V gives CDR1 LGHDT, CDR2 YNNKEL (reference sequence). V lost 6 bases and J lost 3, with 18 bases in between. CDR3 nucleotide sequence: TGTGCCAGCAGACCTACGGAGGCCGCTTTCTACAATGAGCAGTTCTTC. It translates to CASRPTEAAFYNEQFF.

This clonotype showed up many times. This chain's CDR3 is CASSVGPIDTEAFF. The DNA of the CDR3 is TGTGCCAGCAGCGTGGGGCCCATAGATACTGAAGCTTTCTTT. This sequence joins TRBV9 and TRBJ1-1; D is perhaps TRBD1 (5 bases). This CDR3 spans 14 amino acids. The V end lost 2 bases, the J end lost 5 bases, and 13 bases lay between the germline ends. Germline CDR1 SGDLS, CDR2 YYNGEE.

This clonotype has ten or more counts. The CDR3 sequence is CASSQRTLQETQYF. CDR3 coding DNA: TGTGCCAGCAGCCAAAGGACACTTCAAGAGACCCAGTACTTC. The genes are TRBV3-1 and TRBJ2-5, with D possibly matching TRBD1 (5 bases). The CDR3 totals 14 residues. V lost 2 bases, J lost 2 bases, and 9 bases lay in between. Per the germline V gene, CDR1 is LGHDT and CDR2 is YNNKEL (reference sequence).

This clonotype was detected ten times or more. The chain has TRBV6-5 and TRBJ2-1; D uncertain. CDR3 length equals 14 residues. The germline V and J ends were trimmed by 8 bases and 8 bases, with 19 bases remaining between them. The V gene's germline CDR1 is MNHEY and CDR2 SVGAGI. The CDR3 protein is CASCRLPSAYEQFF. The CDR3 DNA follows: TGTGCCAGCTGCCGACTCCCCAGTGCCTATGAGCAGTTCTTC.